The next 29 T cell receptor beta chains were all read from a single sample in a study of T-cell reconstitution after alpha-beta-depleted transplantation in children. The library targeted TCRbeta and was prepared with unique molecular identifiers. MiXCR, run by TCRdb on the PCR reads, gives a single entry per CDR3 protein. This sample has 450,000 to 600,000 distinct CDR3 sequences, with 8% to 11% found just once. Specimen: PBMCs, collected before TCRalphabeta/CD19-depleted stem cell transplant. These receptors originate from a child aged 2 to 10 with inherited bone marrow failure, due to receive a stem cell transplant.

This clonotype came up many times. The chain links TRBV7-9 to TRBJ2-7; 9 bases are a match to TRBD1. Trimming removed 1 base from V and 4 bases from J; junction bases left unmatched: 11. This CDR3 comprises 17 residues. Germline V gives CDR1 SEHNR, CDR2 FQNEAQ (reference sequence). The CDR3 here is CASSLDPQGAPGYEQYF. CDR3 bases: TGTGCCAGCAGCTTAGACCCACAGGGGGCGCCGGGGTACGAGCAGTACTTC.

The J gene is TRBJ2-1, the V gene TRBV11-2; 9 bases are a match to TRBD2. Germline V CDR1 and CDR2: SGHAT, FQNNGV. The CDR3 extends over 16 amino acids. V shed 7 bases, J shed 4 bases, and the junction held 11 bases outside the gene matches. CDR3 in amino acids: CASNTGGRVPYNEQFF. DNA for the CDR3: TGTGCCAGCAATACCGGCGGGAGGGTCCCTTACAATGAGCAGTTCTTC.

This clonotype has a handful of counts. The CDR3 nucleotides are TGTGCCAGCAGCTACTTAATAGGTTTCGATGAGCAGTTCTTC. It is translated as CASSYLIGFDEQFF. The rearrangement links TRBV11-2 to TRBJ2-1; D ambiguous. V was pared by 4 bases and J by 8 bases, with 15 bases between. Germline V gives CDR1 SGHAT, CDR2 FQNNGV. CDR3 length: 14 residues.

The table lists this clonotype with a count of one. The chain employs TRBV4-1 and TRBJ1-2; 7 nucleotides align to TRBD1. The CDR3 covers 15 residues. Trimming cost V 1 base and J 2 bases; bases outside gene matches: 4. Germline CDR1 MGHRA, CDR2 YSYEKL. The CDR3 region has the DNA TGCGCCAGCAGCCAAGTCCCGACAGGGAACTATGGCTACACCTTC. This codes for CASSQVPTGNYGYTF.

The table lists this clonotype with many counts. CDR3 amino acids: CSARDSQTYNEQFF. As DNA, the CDR3 is TGCAGTGCCAGGGACTCCCAAACCTACAATGAGCAGTTCTTC. The chain joins TRBV20-1 to TRBJ2-1; D is possibly TRBD2 (6 bases). The CDR3 runs to 14 residues. V was clipped by 6 bases and J by 2 bases, with 14 bases between them. CDR1 is DFQATT and CDR2 is SNEGSKA in the germline V gene (reference sequence).

Points on this clonotype: A clone one base away is much larger, so this may be a read error. Here the CDR3 DNA reads TGTGCCACCAGCAGATCTAAATGGCCGGGGAAGACCCAGTACTTC. Its translation is CATSRSKWPGKTQYF. The chain recombines TRBV15 with TRBJ2-5; a possible D gene is TRBD2 (5 bases). Germline-derived CDR1 and CDR2 are LNHNV and YYDKDF (reference sequence). V shed 2 bases and J shed 6 bases, with 16 bases lying between them. There are 15 residues in the CDR3.

This clonotype was seen at least ten times. This chain connects TRBV15 to TRBJ2-7; 8 bases are a match to TRBD2. Per the germline V gene, CDR1 is LNHNV and CDR2 is YYDKDF (reference sequence). The CDR3 contains 16 residues. The V gene end was trimmed by 1 base and the J gene end by 4 bases; junction bases not matched to a gene: 9. The CDR3 DNA is TGTGCCACCAGCAGAGTAGTCCTAGCGGGCGAATACGAGCAGTACTTC. Translation gives CATSRVVLAGEYEQYF. Drawing the rest from reference TRBV15 and TRBJ2-7, the complete variable domain is DAMVIQNPRYQVTQFGKPVTLSCSQTLNHNVMYWYQQKSSQAPKLLFHYYDKDFNNEADTPDNFQSRRPNTSFCFLDIRSPGLGDTAMYLCATSRVVLAGEYEQYFGPGTRLTVT.

This clonotype has more than one count but fewer than ten. The CDR3 DNA is TGTGCCAGCAGTCAGGGGACTGACAGGGAGAGTGGCTACACCTTC. This codes for CASSQGTDRESGYTF. The chain has TRBV28 and TRBJ1-2, with 7 nucleotides matching TRBD1. The V and J ends lost 5 bases and 7 bases, in that order; junction bases with no gene match: 13. CDR3 size: 15 residues. Germline V CDR1 and CDR2: MDHEN, SYDVKM.

This clonotype was seen at least ten times. The J gene is TRBJ2-2, the V gene TRBV4-3; D is ambiguous. This CDR3 spans 15 amino acids. The ends were cut back, 0 bases at V and 3 bases at J, with 8 bases in the middle. Germline CDR1 and CDR2: LGHNA and YSLEER. CDR3 sequence reads: CASSQDLAYTGELFF. The CDR3 bases are TGCGCCAGCAGCCAAGATCTCGCTTACACCGGGGAGCTGTTTTTT.

This clonotype has a count of ten or more. The chain is built from TRBV12-3 or TRBV12-4 and TRBJ1-4, with D possibly being TRBD1 (5 bases). The CDR3 loop spans 15 amino acids. Trimming removed 5 bases at V and 7 bases at J, with 17 bases between. CDR3 sequence (DNA): TGTGCCAGCAGTCCGTCGGGGGTCTTAGGTGAAAAACTGTTTTTT. Its translation: CASSPSGVLGEKLFF.

Notes on this clonotype: This may arise from a read error, as a much more abundant clone is one base away. V and J are TRBV5-1 and TRBJ1-1, with TRBD1 matching 8 bases. The germline CDR1 and CDR2 sequences are SGHRS and YFSETQ. The CDR3 extends over 14 amino acids. The CDR3 reads CASSLAMTGVGALF. For the CDR3, the DNA is TGCGCCAGCAGCTTGGCCATGACAGGGGTGGGAGCTTTGTTT.

The chain couples TRBV5-1 to TRBJ2-7, with 13 positions matching TRBD2. V trimming: 1 base; J trimming: 4 bases; junction bases outside the gene matches: 8. Per germline, CDR1 SGHRS and CDR2 YFSETQ. The CDR3 loop spans 17 amino acids. The CDR3 loop is CASSLLTSGRAGYEQYF. The DNA for the CDR3 is TGCGCCAGCAGCTTGCTAACTAGCGGGAGGGCCGGGTACGAGCAGTACTTC.

Details on this clonotype: At one of its ends the junction is not consistent with the germline gene, which may arise from a read error. This rearrangement joins TRBV7-9 to TRBJ1-2; perhaps TRBD1 as D (5 bases). The CDR3 has 15 amino acids. Looked up from germline, CDR1 is SEHNR and CDR2 is FQNEAQ (reference sequence). The CDR3 DNA reads as TGTGCCAGCAGCTTCTTCGGGGGGACGAACTATGGCTACAGCTTC. Its protein is CASSFFGGTNYGYSF.

V is TRBV5-6 and J is TRBJ2-3, with TRBD1 as a possible D gene (6 bases). The CDR3 extends over 14 amino acids. V was clipped by 3 bases and J by 0 bases, with 8 bases between them. Germline-derived CDR1 and CDR2 are SGHDT and YYEEEE. CDR3: CASSWTVSTDTQYF. In DNA form, the CDR3 reads TGTGCCAGCAGCTGGACAGTCAGCACAGATACGCAGTATTTT.

A word on this clonotype: It may be a read error: a sequence one base away is much more abundant. The gene calls are TRBV5-1 and TRBJ2-3; tentative D call: TRBD2 (6 bases). The CDR3 extends over 15 amino acids. The V gene's germline CDR1 is SGHRS and CDR2 YFSETQ. The CDR3 DNA follows: TGCGCCAGCAGCTTGGAGGACGGGAGCACAGATCCGCAGTATTTT. Its translation: CASSLEDGSTDPQYF.

The V gene is TRBV3-1, the J gene TRBJ2-3; 9 bases map to TRBD2. Trimming removed 0 bases from V and 3 bases from J; junction bases left unmatched: 10. CDR3 length equals 18 residues. CDR1 is LGHDT and CDR2 is YNNKEL in the germline V gene (reference sequence). The CDR3 coding sequence is TGTGCCAGCAGCCAAGATGATCTCCTAGCGGGAATAACAGATACGCAGTATTTT. Protein sequence: CASSQDDLLAGITDTQYF.

The CDR3 bases are TGTGCCAGCAGCTCAGAAATACAGTACAATGAGCAGTTCTTC. This codes for CASSSEIQYNEQFF. The V and J genes are TRBV7-9 and TRBJ2-1; no clear D gene. V lost 4 bases, J lost 4 bases, and 11 bases lay in between. There are 14 residues in the CDR3. Germline assignment: CDR1 SEHNR and CDR2 FQNEAQ (reference sequence).

This clonotype was seen repeatedly, ten times or more. The chain has TRBV7-8 and TRBJ2-3, with 8 bases aligning to TRBD1. V dropped 0 bases and J dropped 4; count of bases not matched to a gene: 0. This CDR3 is built from 14 residues. The germline V gene has CDR1 SGHVS and CDR2 FQNEAQ. The chain's CDR3 is CASSLAGQADTQYF. The CDR3 nucleotides are TGTGCCAGCAGCTTAGCGGGACAGGCAGATACGCAGTATTTT.

The V call is TRBV3-1, the J call TRBJ2-7; 8 bases align to TRBD2. There are 13 residues in the CDR3. Per germline, CDR1 LGHDT and CDR2 YNNKEL (reference sequence). V trimming: 10 bases; J trimming: 2 bases; junction bases outside the gene matches: 7. CDR3 sequence (DNA): TGTGCCACAACCGGGGGGGGGACCTACGAGCAGTACTTC. It codes for CATTGGGTYEQYF.

This clonotype appeared many times. V and J are TRBV29-1 and TRBJ1-2; D remains unclear. CDR1 is SQVTM, CDR2 ANQGSEA, per germline. CDR3 length equals 12 residues. V gave up 4 bases and J gave up 3 bases, with 9 bases separating them. In DNA form, the CDR3 reads TGCAGCGTTGTGAAGACCGACTATGGCTACACCTTC. It specifies CSVVKTDYGYTF.

V and J are TRBV19 and TRBJ2-1, with D unresolved. Trimming cost V 8 bases and J 0 bases, with 11 bases left between them. CDR1 is LNHDA, CDR2 SQIVND, per germline (reference sequence). This CDR3 comprises 14 residues. CDR3 coding DNA: TGTGCCAGTGGCGCCTACCCCTCCTACAATGAGCAGTTCTTC. Its protein product is CASGAYPSYNEQFF.

This clonotype was detected ten times or more. V and J are TRBV7-8 and TRBJ2-7; D call uncertain. This CDR3 has 14 residues. Germline CDR1 SGHVS, CDR2 FQNEAQ. Trimming removed 5 bases at V and 1 base at J, with 12 bases between. This chain's CDR3 is CASSQMDPSYEQYF. The CDR3 bases are TGTGCCAGCAGCCAGATGGACCCTTCCTACGAGCAGTACTTC.

This clonotype was detected a few times. The chain couples TRBV4-1 to TRBJ2-3; D remains ambiguous. CDR3 length: 14 amino acids. V was pared by 0 bases and J by 4 bases, with 8 bases between. Germline loops: CDR1 MGHRA, CDR2 YSYEKL. The chain's CDR3 is CASSQEDIADTQYF. CDR3 DNA: TGCGCCAGCAGCCAAGAAGACATAGCAGATACGCAGTATTTT.

This clonotype was counted ten times or more. The rearrangement joins TRBV7-2 to TRBJ2-1; 7 bases agree with TRBD2. The CDR3 sequence is 16 residues long. V shed 5 bases and J 9 bases; nucleotides not matched to a gene: 16. From germline, CDR1 is SGHTA and CDR2 FQGNSA. The CDR3 here is CASSPAAGRARIEQFF. The CDR3 region has the DNA TGTGCCAGCAGCCCCGCCGCGGGGAGGGCCAGGATTGAGCAGTTCTTC.

This clonotype showed up just a few times. This chain links TRBV12-3 or TRBV12-4 with TRBJ1-3, with 7 bases that match TRBD1. The CDR3 length is 16 residues. V trimming: 6 bases; J trimming: 0 bases; junction bases outside the gene matches: 8. The CDR3 sequence is CASRPGTAISGNTIYF. As DNA, the CDR3 is TGTGCCAGCAGACCCGGGACAGCGATCTCTGGAAACACCATATATTTT.

In this sample, this clonotype turned up many times. The J gene is TRBJ1-6, the V gene TRBV20-1; D is perhaps TRBD1 (5 bases). This CDR3 contains 16 residues. V was trimmed by 0 bases and J by 3 bases, leaving 12 bases between them. CDR1 DFQATT and CDR2 SNEGSKA come from the germline V gene (reference sequence). The DNA for the CDR3 is TGCAGTGCTAGAGATCGTAGGGGCGGCTATAATTCACCCCTCCACTTT. Protein product: CSARDRRGGYNSPLHF.

In this sample, this clonotype turned up many times. The chain combines TRBV12-3 or TRBV12-4 with TRBJ1-6; possibly TRBD1 for D (6 bases). The CDR3 runs 14 residues. V was cut by 5 bases and J by 2 bases, with 7 bases left in between. Written as DNA, the CDR3 is TGTGCCAGCAGTAGGGGGACCTATAATTCACCCCTCCACTTT. Translation gives CASSRGTYNSPLHF.

This chain links TRBV20-1 with TRBJ1-5, with D possibly being TRBD1 (6 bases). Germline CDR1 is DFQATT and CDR2 is SNEGSKA (reference sequence). The V end was cut by 1 base, the J end by 1 base, with 11 bases between. The length of the CDR3 is 15 residues. The CDR3 loop is CSARVTGLSNQPQHF. In nucleotides, the CDR3 is TGCAGTGCTAGAGTTACAGGGTTGAGCAATCAGCCCCAGCATTTT.

This clonotype was found many times. The CDR3 here is CASSLGRKIYGYTF. The CDR3 DNA follows: TGTGCCAGCAGCCTGGGCAGAAAAATCTATGGCTACACCTTC. The J gene is TRBJ1-2, the V gene TRBV3-1; D is unclear. CDR3 length: 14 amino acids. Germline V CDR1 and CDR2: LGHDT, YNNKEL (reference sequence). The ends were cut back, 4 bases at V and 4 bases at J, with 13 bases in the middle.